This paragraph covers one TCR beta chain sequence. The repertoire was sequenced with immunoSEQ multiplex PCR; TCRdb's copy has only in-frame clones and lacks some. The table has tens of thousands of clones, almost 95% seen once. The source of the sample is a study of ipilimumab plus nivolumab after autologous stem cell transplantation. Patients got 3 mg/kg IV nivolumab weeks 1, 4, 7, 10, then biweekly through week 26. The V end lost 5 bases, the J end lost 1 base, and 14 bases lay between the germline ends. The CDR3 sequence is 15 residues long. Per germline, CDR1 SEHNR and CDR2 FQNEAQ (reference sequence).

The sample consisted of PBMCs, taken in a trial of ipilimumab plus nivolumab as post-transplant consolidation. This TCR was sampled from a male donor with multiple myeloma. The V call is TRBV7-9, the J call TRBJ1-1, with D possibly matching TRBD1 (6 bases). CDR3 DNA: TGTGCCAGCAGCCCCCCCGGCAGGGGGAACACTGAAGCTTTCTTT. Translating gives CASSPPGRGNTEAFF.